The 18 T cell receptor beta chains below were found in one sample sequenced in a study of T cells in Graves' hyperthyroidism and ophthalmopathy (dated by TCRdb to about 2019). Preparation of the library involved multiplex PCR. The reads were generated on an Illumina HiSeq 2000. The TCR beta CDR3 regions were amplified from the RNA transcripts. A first-round RT-PCR of the TCR CDR3 used the HTBI primer set with the Qiagen OneStep RT-PCR kit. TCRdb reran the public reads through fastp at Q25 and MiXCR, keeping productive beta chains. For every CDR3 protein sequence, its rows merge into one entry that carries the most common genes and DNA. The sample data list 700,000 to 950,000 distinct CDR3 sequences, and roughly 32% of these were observed just once. In total, the top ten clones hold 30% to 40% of the sample. Sequencing used blood. Source of these receptors: a woman between 40 and 50 years old with Graves' hyperthyroidism.

The sample holds a few counts of this clonotype. This chain connects TRBV25-1 to TRBJ2-7; D is uncertain. The CDR3 extends over 11 amino acids. V was trimmed by 3 bases and J by 9 bases, leaving 9 bases between them. Germline V gene lookup returns CDR1 MGHDK and CDR2 SYGVNS. CDR3 sequence: CASSEASGQYF. CDR3 sequence (DNA): TGTGCCAGCAGTGAGGCATCGGGGCAGTACTTC.

The chain recombines TRBV7-2 with TRBJ2-5, with 9 bases aligning to TRBD2. Per germline, CDR1 SGHTA and CDR2 FQGNSA. This CDR3 spans 14 amino acids. Trimming cost V 4 bases and J 5 bases; bases outside gene matches: 5. The CDR3 reads CASSSRLAVETQYF. CDR3 bases: TGTGCCAGCAGCTCGAGACTAGCGGTGGAGACCCAGTACTTC.

This clonotype was observed a few times. The chain joins TRBV9 to TRBJ1-2, with a tentative D call TRBD1 (5 bases). Trimming left V 1 base short and J 5 bases short, with 15 bases between. Germline CDR1 is SGDLS and CDR2 is YYNGEE. This CDR3 is built from 15 residues. The CDR3, as DNA: TGTGCCAGCAGCGTAAGGCGGGACGGAGGATATGGCTACACCTTC. It is translated as CASSVRRDGGYGYTF.

This clonotype was observed a single time. Germline and junction disagree at one end, which may indicate a read error. The chain is built from TRBV7-2 and TRBJ1-2, with a possible D match to TRBD1 (5 bases). This CDR3 has 13 residues. Germline CDR1 and CDR2: SGHTA and FQGNSA. The CDR3 bases are TGTGCCAGCAGCTTCGGCGGGGACTATGGCTACATCTTC. Protein product: CASSFGGDYGYIF. The full variable domain, completed using reference TRBV7-2 and TRBJ1-2, is GAGVSQSPSNKVTEKGKDVELRCDPISGHTALYWYRQSLGQGLEFLIYFQGNSAPDKSGLPSDRFSAERTGGSVSTLTIQRTQQEDSAVYLCASSFGGDYGYIFGSGTRLTVV.

This clonotype has more than one count but fewer than ten. The chain employs TRBV29-1 and TRBJ1-1; a possible D gene is TRBD1 (5 bases). This CDR3 region has 13 residues. Germline lookup yields CDR1 SQVTM and CDR2 ANQGSEA. V lost 6 bases and J lost 0, with 11 bases in between. The CDR3 spells CSVQTEVNTEAFF. DNA for the CDR3: TGCAGCGTCCAGACAGAAGTGAACACTGAAGCTTTCTTT.

The table lists this clonotype with a few counts. The chain couples TRBV6-5 to TRBJ2-5, with 7 bases aligning to TRBD2. This CDR3 has 14 residues. V lost 6 bases to trimming and J lost 5 bases; unmatched junction nucleotides: 9. The germline gives CDR1 MNHEY, CDR2 SVGAGI. CDR3 protein: CASSVLARGETQYF. The CDR3 bases are TGTGCCAGCAGCGTACTAGCGCGGGGGGAGACCCAGTACTTC.

Many counts were recorded for this clonotype. DNA for the CDR3: TGTGCCAGCAGCGGCGGGGGCCTCACGACTCAGACCCAGTACTTC. This codes for CASSGGGLTTQTQYF. The chain couples TRBV9 to TRBJ2-5, with D tentatively TRBD2 (7 bases). The germline gives CDR1 SGDLS, CDR2 YYNGEE. The CDR3 totals 15 residues. V lost 3 bases to trimming and J lost 6 bases, with 18 bases between them.

The sample holds a few counts of this clonotype. The chain joins TRBV6-6 to TRBJ1-5; D ambiguous. V was cut by 5 bases and J by 0 bases, with 17 bases left in between. The CDR3 covers 17 residues. CDR1 is MNHNY, CDR2 SVGAGI, per germline (reference sequence). The CDR3: CASSNRGILISNQPQHF. The DNA of the CDR3 is TGTGCCAGCAGTAATCGCGGGATACTGATTAGCAATCAGCCCCAGCATTTT.

This clonotype was seen a few times. This rearrangement joins TRBV13 to TRBJ1-2; perhaps TRBD1 as D (5 bases). The germline V gene has CDR1 PRHDT and CDR2 FYEKMQ (reference sequence). The CDR3 extends over 15 amino acids. The V gene lost 0 bases and the J gene lost 4 bases, with 12 bases spanning the gap. The CDR3 DNA is TGTGCCAGCAGCTTAGGCGGGGGGAGAGGCTATGGCTACACCTTC. This codes for CASSLGGGRGYGYTF.

The chain has TRBV15 and TRBJ1-1; 9 bases fit TRBD1. This CDR3 has 16 residues. Germline-derived CDR1 and CDR2 are LNHNV and YYDKDF (reference sequence). V lost 0 bases and J lost 5; bases outside the gene matches: 7. The CDR3 DNA follows: TGTGCCACCAGCAGAGATCGCGGGACAGGGAAAACTGAAGCTTTCTTT. It specifies CATSRDRGTGKTEAFF. The variable domain in full, completed from reference TRBV15 and TRBJ1-1, reads DAMVIQNPRYQVTQFGKPVTLSCSQTLNHNVMYWYQQKSSQAPKLLFHYYDKDFNNEADTPDNFQSRRPNTSFCFLDIRSPGLGDTAMYLCATSRDRGTGKTEAFFGQGTRLTVV.

The sample holds many counts of this clonotype. V usage is TRBV11-3 and J usage is TRBJ1-6; no firm D call. The V gene lost 2 bases and the J gene lost 7 bases, with 12 bases spanning the gap. Per the germline V gene, CDR1 is SGHNT and CDR2 is YENEEA. CDR3 length: 15 amino acids. The CDR3 region has the DNA TGTGCCAGCAGCTTAAGGCCAACGGGGAATTCACCCCTCCACTTT. It encodes CASSLRPTGNSPLHF.

J is TRBJ2-7 and V is TRBV7-2; weak D call: TRBD1 (6 bases). The CDR3 covers 18 residues. V was trimmed by 3 bases and J by 0 bases, leaving 21 bases between them. Looked up from germline, CDR1 is SGHTA and CDR2 is FQGNSA. For the CDR3, the DNA is TGTGCCAGCAGCTTTCCCAGTGGGGGCCTGAGCGACTCCTACGAGCAGTACTTC. Translated, it gives CASSFPSGGLSDSYEQYF.

The J gene is TRBJ2-7, the V gene TRBV5-4; D may be TRBD2 (7 bases). The V and J ends lost 0 bases and 3 bases respectively, with 13 bases between them. Germline values: CDR1 SGHNT, CDR2 YYREEE (reference sequence). CDR3 length equals 15 residues. CDR3 amino acids: CASSLGSGGLYEQYF. The CDR3 nucleotides are TGTGCCAGCAGCTTGGGGTCGGGGGGCCTCTACGAGCAGTACTTC.

Concerning this clonotype: This may arise from a read error, as a much more abundant clone is one base away. Likely a read error: the CDR3 ends without its conserved phenylalanine or tryptophan. The chain employs TRBV7-9 and TRBJ2-5; the D gene is possibly TRBD2 (5 bases). Trimming cost V 3 bases and J 5 bases, with 7 bases left between them. Germline values: CDR1 SEHNR, CDR2 FQNEAQ (reference sequence). The CDR3 consists of 12 residues. CDR3 bases: TGTGCCAGCAGCTTCGGGGTGGAGACCCAGTACCTC. This encodes CASSFGVETQYL.

Many counts were recorded for this clonotype. This chain links TRBV9 with TRBJ1-4; D is uncertain. The CDR3 runs to 14 residues. CDR1 and CDR2 (germline): SGDLS, YYNGEE. The V end was cut by 0 bases, the J end by 5 bases, with 8 bases between. CDR3 sequence reads: CASSVGTGNEKLFF. CDR3 coding DNA: TGTGCCAGCAGCGTAGGGACGGGAAATGAAAAACTGTTTTTT.

This clonotype appeared a single time. This clone may be a read error of a much larger clone one base away. V gene TRBV11-2 combines with J gene TRBJ1-2; D not certain. The germline V and J ends were trimmed by 1 base and 4 bases, with 10 bases remaining between them. This CDR3 has 14 amino acids. Germline V gives CDR1 SGHAT, CDR2 FQNNGV. As DNA, the CDR3 is TGTGCCAGCAGCTTAGTTGAGGGTTCCTATGGCTACACCTTC. It encodes CASSLVEGSYGYTF.

As regards this clonotype: A much larger clonotype is one base distant, so this may be a read error. Here the CDR3 DNA reads TGTGCCAGAAGCCCCCGAGTGTTCAGCAATCAGCCCCAGCATTTT. Translation gives CARSPRVFSNQPQHF. The chain couples TRBV19 to TRBJ1-5, with D hard to call. Germline V gives CDR1 LNHDA, CDR2 SQIVND (reference sequence). This CDR3 is 15 amino acids long. V dropped 9 bases and J dropped 1 base, with 16 bases sitting between them.

In DNA, the CDR3 is TGTGCCAGCAGACGGGGCCGGGACATGAGGTACGAGCAGTACTTC. Translating gives CASRRGRDMRYEQYF. This chain joins TRBV28 and TRBJ2-7; possibly TRBD1 for D (6 bases). CDR1 and CDR2 from the germline V gene are MDHEN and SYDVKM. Trimming removed 6 bases from V and 4 bases from J, with 19 bases in between. This CDR3 contains 15 residues.